This T cell receptor beta chain came from a study of human T cells and chemical hapten exposure. The CDR3 length is 13 residues. Trimming cost V 6 bases and J 1 base; bases outside gene matches: 3. Germline-derived CDR1 and CDR2 are SQVTM and ANQGSEA. The library tagged individual cDNA molecules with unique molecular identifiers. TCRdb used MiXCR to reprocess the RACE reads, holding one entry per CDR3 protein. Of about 42,000 distinct CDR3 sequences listed, roughly an eighth are singletons. Stated time point: pre-sensitization, week 0. Sample treatment: therapeutic diphenylcyclopropenone sensitization with weekly scalp DPC.

The input for sequencing was whole blood, taken in connection with sensitization to the hapten diphenylcyclopropenone (DPC). The origin of this receptor is a woman under 40 with alopecia areata. Some clones in this sample may be carry-over from other donors' samples. The chain is built from TRBV29-1 and TRBJ1-2, with 9 bases that match TRBD1. DNA for the CDR3: TGCAGCGTCGTGACAGGGGGTAACTATGGCTACACCTTC. Encoded protein: CSVVTGGNYGYTF.